Listed below are T cell receptor beta chains from one sample, sequenced in a study of OX40 agonist ivuxolimab in advanced cancers. Produced via immunoSEQ multiplex PCR; TCRdb's table is partial and in-frame only. This table has about 74,000 clones, more than 70% appearing once. Sample: CD4+ or CD8+ T cells sorted from blood, taken in a trial of the OX40 agonist ivuxolimab. These receptors came from an adult with an advanced solid tumor such as melanoma, head and neck, liver or kidney cancer. CDR3s include the opening cysteine and the closing phenylalanine or tryptophan. A D gene is named only where the DNA matches it firmly. The size of a clone is reported for some rows only, either as once, few or many, or as a class for expanded clones.

cdr3_length: 16
clone_size: .
d_call: TRBD2
v_call: TRBV10-1
j_call: TRBJ2-5
cdr3_nt: TGCGCCAGCAGTGAGGGACTAGCGGGAGGCAGGGAGACCCAGTACTTC
cdr3_aa: CASSEGLAGGRETQYF

cdr3_length: 17
clone_size: .
d_call: TRBD1
v_call: TRBV5-1
j_call: TRBJ1-3
cdr3_nt: TGCGCCAGCAGCTCGGGACAGAGCGCTAGTTCGGGAAACACCATATATTTT
cdr3_aa: CASSSGQSASSGNTIYF

cdr3_length: 16
clone_size: few
d_call: .
v_call: TRBV4-3
j_call: TRBJ1-3
cdr3_nt: TGCGCCAGCAGCCAGACCCCCCGGGGCGACGGAAACACCATATATTTT
cdr3_aa: CASSQTPRGDGNTIYF

cdr3_length: 14
clone_size: .
d_call: TRBD2
v_call: TRBV28
j_call: TRBJ2-1
cdr3_nt: TGTGCCAGCAGTCGGGGGGGGGCCTACAATGAGCAGTTCTTC
cdr3_aa: CASSRGGAYNEQFF

cdr3_length: 14
clone_size: few
d_call: .
v_call: TRBV28
j_call: TRBJ2-5
cdr3_nt: TGTGCCAGCAGTACGCTAGCGCCCCAAGAGACCCAGTACTTC
cdr3_aa: CASSTLAPQETQYF

cdr3_length: 16
clone_size: .
d_call: TRBD1
v_call: TRBV5-6
j_call: TRBJ2-2
cdr3_nt: TGTGCCAGCAGCTTTGAGGGGGCACCGTTGACCGGGGAGCTGTTTTTT
cdr3_aa: CASSFEGAPLTGELFF

cdr3_length: 15
clone_size: .
d_call: .
v_call: TRBV19
j_call: TRBJ2-1
cdr3_nt: TGTGCCAGTAGCCCGGCCAGGAGCTCCTACAATGAGCAGTTCTTC
cdr3_aa: CASSPARSSYNEQFF

cdr3_length: 14
clone_size: .
d_call: .
v_call: TRBV28
j_call: TRBJ1-3
cdr3_nt: TGTGCCAGCAGTTTAATGCATACTGGAAACACCATATATTTT
cdr3_aa: CASSLMHTGNTIYF

cdr3_length: 13
clone_size: .
d_call: .
v_call: TRBV25-1
j_call: TRBJ2-7
cdr3_nt: TGTGCCAGCGGAGGGGGACAGACCTACGAGCAGTACTTC
cdr3_aa: CASGGGQTYEQYF

cdr3_length: 17
clone_size: .
d_call: .
v_call: TRBV12-5
j_call: TRBJ2-7
cdr3_nt: TGTGCTAGTGGTTTGTTGCGGGATGTTGGCAGCTCCTACGAGCAGTACTTC
cdr3_aa: CASGLLRDVGSSYEQYF

cdr3_length: 14
clone_size: .
d_call: .
v_call: TRBV11-2
j_call: TRBJ2-3
cdr3_nt: TGTGCCAGCAGCTTAGGCAGGTACACAGATACGCAGTATTTT
cdr3_aa: CASSLGRYTDTQYF

cdr3_length: 15
clone_size: .
d_call: .
v_call: TRBV7-9
j_call: TRBJ1-1
cdr3_nt: TGTGCCAGCAGCCCAACGAATGGTCTGAACACTGAAGCTTTCTTT
cdr3_aa: CASSPTNGLNTEAFF

cdr3_length: 15
clone_size: .
d_call: .
v_call: TRBV5-1
j_call: TRBJ1-5
cdr3_nt: TGCGCCAGCAGCTTGGGGGAGTTGGGCAATCAGCCCCAGCATTTT
cdr3_aa: CASSLGELGNQPQHF

cdr3_length: 12
clone_size: .
d_call: .
v_call: TRBV2
j_call: TRBJ2-1
cdr3_nt: TGTGCCAGCACCCTACAGGGTAATGAGCAGTTCTTC
cdr3_aa: CASTLQGNEQFF

cdr3_length: 14
clone_size: .
d_call: .
v_call: TRBV18
j_call: TRBJ1-6
cdr3_nt: TGTGCCAGCTCGTCCCAGACAGTTAATTCACCCCTCCACTTT
cdr3_aa: CASSSQTVNSPLHF

cdr3_length: 16
clone_size: .
d_call: TRBD1
v_call: TRBV5-1
j_call: TRBJ1-1
cdr3_nt: TGCGCCAGCAGCTTTGGCGACAGGGGAAGAAACACTGAAGCTTTCTTT
cdr3_aa: CASSFGDRGRNTEAFF

cdr3_length: 15
clone_size: .
d_call: .
v_call: TRBV25-1
j_call: TRBJ2-7
cdr3_nt: TGTGCCAGCAGTGGGGTTAGCCCGAGCTCCTACGAGCAGTACTTC
cdr3_aa: CASSGVSPSSYEQYF

cdr3_length: 13
clone_size: few
d_call: TRBD1
v_call: TRBV2
j_call: TRBJ1-4
cdr3_nt: TGTGCCAGTGGGACAGCGCAAAATGAAAAACTGTTTTTT
cdr3_aa: CASGTAQNEKLFF

cdr3_length: 15
clone_size: .
d_call: .
v_call: TRBV4-1
j_call: TRBJ2-3
cdr3_nt: TGCGCCAGCAGCCAAGGTTTCCCCGGCACAGATACGCAGTATTTT
cdr3_aa: CASSQGFPGTDTQYF

cdr3_length: 14
clone_size: few
d_call: .
v_call: TRBV30
j_call: TRBJ1-1
cdr3_nt: TGTGCCTGGATGTCCGTGGGGGGCCTCACTGAAGCTTTCTTT
cdr3_aa: CAWMSVGGLTEAFF

cdr3_length: 15
clone_size: .
d_call: .
v_call: TRBV5-6
j_call: TRBJ1-6
cdr3_nt: TGTGCCAGCAGCGGACCGGGACTCCGGAATTCACCCCTCCACTTT
cdr3_aa: CASSGPGLRNSPLHF

cdr3_length: 16
clone_size: once
d_call: TRBD2
v_call: TRBV27
j_call: TRBJ2-5
cdr3_nt: TGTGCCAGCAGTTTTAGGGCTAGCGGGGCACAAGAGACCCAGTACTTC
cdr3_aa: CASSFRASGAQETQYF

cdr3_length: 15
clone_size: .
d_call: .
v_call: TRBV7-2
j_call: TRBJ1-2
cdr3_nt: TGTGCCAGCAGCTTACGGATGACTACCAACTATGGCTACACCTTC
cdr3_aa: CASSLRMTTNYGYTF

cdr3_length: 14
clone_size: .
d_call: .
v_call: TRBV2
j_call: TRBJ2-1
cdr3_nt: TGTGCCAGCAGTGATGTGGTTTCCTACAATGAGCAGTTCTTC
cdr3_aa: CASSDVVSYNEQFF

cdr3_length: 14
clone_size: .
d_call: .
v_call: TRBV14
j_call: TRBJ1-1
cdr3_nt: TGTGCCAGCAGCCAAGACGGAAGGGACACTGAAGCTTTCTTT
cdr3_aa: CASSQDGRDTEAFF

cdr3_length: 14
clone_size: .
d_call: .
v_call: TRBV7-2
j_call: TRBJ2-7
cdr3_nt: TGTGCCAGCAGCTTCAGGACCCCCTCTTACGAGCAGTACTTC
cdr3_aa: CASSFRTPSYEQYF

cdr3_length: 15
clone_size: .
d_call: TRBD1
v_call: TRBV4-2
j_call: TRBJ1-3
cdr3_nt: TGTGCCAGCAGCCAAGGGGACAGGGGAGCAAACACCATATATTTT
cdr3_aa: CASSQGDRGANTIYF

cdr3_length: 15
clone_size: .
d_call: .
v_call: TRBV7-9
j_call: TRBJ2-1
cdr3_nt: TGTGCCAGCAGCCCGCGACCCGGTTGGGGCAATGAGCAGTTCTTC
cdr3_aa: CASSPRPGWGNEQFF

cdr3_length: 14
clone_size: .
d_call: TRBD1
v_call: TRBV18
j_call: TRBJ2-2
cdr3_nt: TGTGCCAGCTCACCACAGGGGGCGGCCGGGGAGCTGTTTTTT
cdr3_aa: CASSPQGAAGELFF

cdr3_length: 18
clone_size: few
d_call: TRBD1
v_call: TRBV5-1
j_call: TRBJ2-2
cdr3_nt: TGCGCCAGCACCCCCCGGCCCCCAGGGACAGGGGTGACCGGGGAGCTGTTTTTT
cdr3_aa: CASTPRPPGTGVTGELFF

cdr3_length: 15
clone_size: .
d_call: TRBD1
v_call: TRBV7-2
j_call: TRBJ1-1
cdr3_nt: TGTGCCAGCAGCTTAAGAGGGGGCATTGGCACTGAAGCTTTCTTT
cdr3_aa: CASSLRGGIGTEAFF

cdr3_length: 18
clone_size: .
d_call: TRBD2
v_call: TRBV4-2
j_call: TRBJ2-1
cdr3_nt: TGTGCCAGCAGCCAAGCGCCTACCCCTAGCGGGGATTACAATGAGCAGTTCTTC
cdr3_aa: CASSQAPTPSGDYNEQFF

cdr3_length: 15
clone_size: .
d_call: .
v_call: TRBV6-5
j_call: TRBJ1-4
cdr3_nt: TGTGCCAGCAGTTACTACAGAGCAACTAATGAAAAACTGTTTTTT
cdr3_aa: CASSYYRATNEKLFF

cdr3_length: 15
clone_size: .
d_call: TRBD1
v_call: TRBV27
j_call: TRBJ2-1
cdr3_nt: TGTGCCAGCAGTCCGACCTCAGGGACAGGGGGCCAGCAGTTCTTC
cdr3_aa: CASSPTSGTGGQQFF

cdr3_length: 13
clone_size: few
d_call: .
v_call: TRBV9
j_call: TRBJ2-3
cdr3_nt: TGTGCCAGCAGCTCTAGCCCCACAGATACGCAGTATTTT
cdr3_aa: CASSSSPTDTQYF

cdr3_length: 16
clone_size: .
d_call: .
v_call: TRBV7-2
j_call: TRBJ1-1
cdr3_nt: TGTGCCAGCAGCTTAGGAGTGCAGGGAGGGAACACTGAAGCTTTCTTT
cdr3_aa: CASSLGVQGGNTEAFF

cdr3_length: 13
clone_size: .
d_call: TRBD1
v_call: TRBV7-3
j_call: TRBJ2-5
cdr3_nt: TGTGCCAGCAGCACGACAGGGGAAGAGACCCAGTACTTC
cdr3_aa: CASSTTGEETQYF

cdr3_length: 15
clone_size: .
d_call: .
v_call: TRBV2
j_call: TRBJ2-7
cdr3_nt: TGTGCCAGCAGTCCCCGCCTTGGGGACTTTTACGAGCAGTACTTC
cdr3_aa: CASSPRLGDFYEQYF

cdr3_length: 12
clone_size: .
d_call: .
v_call: TRBV18
j_call: TRBJ1-4
cdr3_nt: TGTGCCAGCTCACCAGACAGAGAAAAACTGTTTTTT
cdr3_aa: CASSPDREKLFF

cdr3_length: 13
clone_size: .
d_call: TRBD1
v_call: TRBV19
j_call: TRBJ2-5
cdr3_nt: TGTGCCAGTAGTTTTGGACAGGGCGAGACCCAGTACTTC
cdr3_aa: CASSFGQGETQYF

cdr3_length: 15
clone_size: .
d_call: TRBD1
v_call: TRBV6-5
j_call: TRBJ1-4
cdr3_nt: TGTGCCAGCAGAACCGACAGGGTGCCTAATGAAAAACTGTTTTTT
cdr3_aa: CASRTDRVPNEKLFF

cdr3_length: 14
clone_size: .
d_call: TRBD1
v_call: TRBV18
j_call: TRBJ1-6
cdr3_nt: TGTGCCAGCTCACAAGACAGGGGGAATTCACCCCTCCACTTT
cdr3_aa: CASSQDRGNSPLHF

cdr3_length: 16
clone_size: .
d_call: .
v_call: TRBV7-9
j_call: TRBJ1-3
cdr3_nt: TGTGCCAGCAGCTTCCTTACAGGGTCTACTGGAAACACCATATATTTT
cdr3_aa: CASSFLTGSTGNTIYF

cdr3_length: 13
clone_size: .
d_call: .
v_call: TRBV11-3
j_call: TRBJ2-2
cdr3_nt: TGTGCCAGCAGCTCCAGTTACTCCGGGGAGCTGTTTTTT
cdr3_aa: CASSSSYSGELFF

cdr3_length: 15
clone_size: .
d_call: .
v_call: TRBV12-5
j_call: TRBJ1-2
cdr3_nt: TGTGCTAGTGGTTTGGTAGTGGGATTCGGCTATGGCTACACCTTC
cdr3_aa: CASGLVVGFGYGYTF